Given below is one T cell receptor (beta chain) in context. Its antigen is unidentified. The protocol was immunoSEQ multiplex PCR, while the TCRdb copy is restricted to in-frame clones and leaves out a portion. Here the sample spans almost 700,000 clones, about 90% being singletons. This CDR3 has 16 amino acids. Trimming took 5 bases from V and 1 from J, leaving 17 bases between them. Germline CDR1 reads MNHEY; CDR2 reads SMNVEV (reference sequence). The data derive from a study of shared clonotypes between healthy human individuals. Background on the study: Per-donor plates numbered three CD4 naive, three CD4 memory, two CD8 naive and one CD8 memory.

Broader study findings: Generation of non-shared clonotypes was less probable than generation of clonotypes shared by all four donors.

CD45RO-negative CD8 cells positively selected for CCR7 made up the naive population, which excluded terminally differentiated effector memory CD45RA+ cells. This chain uses TRBV27 with TRBJ1-1; the D gene is possibly TRBD1 (6 bases). The specimen was naive CD8+ T cells sorted from blood. This TCR came from a man aged 30 to 45 in good health. Here the CDR3 reads CASSPSGGQPNTEAFF. CDR3 in DNA: TGTGCCAGCAGTCCGTCCGGGGGACAACCGAACACTGAAGCTTTCTTT.